The 3 T cell receptor beta chains presented below share a single source sample, sequenced in a study of T cells after posttransplantation cyclophosphamide. Only in-frame clones appear in the TCRdb table, and some are missing; sequencing was by immunoSEQ multiplex PCR. The sample holds around 2,100 clones, approximately 94% seen once. The material sequenced was naive CD8+ T cells sorted from PBMCs. The receptors originated from a woman aged 55 to 70 in good health, CMV-negative, and a related stem cell transplant donor.

This chain uses TRBV29-1 with TRBJ2-1, with TRBD2 matching 11 bases. Per germline, CDR1 SQVTM and CDR2 ANQGSEA. J gave up 7 bases and V 6 bases, and 11 bases lay outside the gene matches. There are 15 residues in the CDR3. CDR3 sequence: CSVEQGTSGGNEQFF. CDR3 DNA sequence: TGCAGCGTCGAACAGGGTACTAGCGGGGGAAATGAGCAGTTCTTC.

This chain links TRBV28 with TRBJ2-5; D remains ambiguous. The CDR3 is 13 residues long. CDR1 MDHEN and CDR2 SYDVKM come from the germline V gene. V was clipped by 4 bases and J by 5 bases, with 11 bases between them. CDR3 region: CASSSTNGETQYF. The CDR3 DNA follows: TGTGCCAGCAGTTCGACAAATGGGGAGACCCAGTACTTC.

The CDR3 here is CASSLGLTGIGYTF. The CDR3 nucleotides read TGTGCCAGCAGTTTGGGCTTGACAGGGATTGGCTACACCTTC. V and J are TRBV27 and TRBJ1-2; 7 bases align to TRBD1. The CDR3 consists of 14 residues. The germline gives CDR1 MNHEY, CDR2 SMNVEV (reference sequence). V lost 3 bases to trimming and J lost 7 bases; unmatched junction nucleotides: 8.